The 27 T cell receptor beta chains in this list originate from one sample, sequenced in a study of blood T cell repertoires in COVID-19. Generated by immunoSEQ multiplex PCR, the TCRdb table keeps only in-frame clones and is missing some. The sample yields fewer than 50,000 clones, 81% seen once. The sample consisted of peripheral blood. Every receptor here comes from a middle-aged man with active or convalescent COVID-19.

The chain is built from TRBV3-1 (or the pseudogene TRBV3-2) and TRBJ2-5, with D uncertain. Trimming took 4 bases from V and 5 from J, leaving 14 bases between them. The CDR3 has 14 residues. Germline CDR1 and CDR2: LGHDT and YNNKEL (reference sequence). The CDR3 here is CASSPLSDGETQYF. CDR3 DNA: TGTGCCAGCAGCCCACTTAGTGACGGGGAGACCCAGTACTTC.

This chain uses TRBV12-3 or TRBV12-4 with TRBJ2-2, with D unclear. Trimming removed 10 bases from V and 3 bases from J, with 9 bases in between. This CDR3 has 12 residues. The CDR3 reads CAIKQYTGELFF. The CDR3 DNA follows: TGTGCCATCAAACAATACACCGGGGAGCTGTTTTTT.

This clone occurred once. The chain uses TRBV30 and TRBJ1-4; D uncertain. V lost 5 bases and J 4 bases, leaving 11 bases between the germline ends. Germline loops: CDR1 GTSNPN, CDR2 SVGIG (reference sequence). CDR3 length equals 13 residues. CDR3 DNA: TGTGCCTGGGCAACTAGTGATAATGAAAAACTGTTTTTT. Encoded protein: CAWATSDNEKLFF.

This clone was counted once. The rearrangement joins TRBV7-2 to TRBJ1-6; D might be TRBD1 (5 bases). The CDR3 is 15 amino acids. The V and J ends lost 4 bases and 9 bases respectively, with 16 bases between them. Germline V lookup: CDR1 SGHTA, CDR2 FQGNSA. CDR3 coding DNA: TGTGCCAGCAGCTCAAGGAGCAGGGCGGTTTCACCCCTCCACTTT. Protein sequence: CASSSRSRAVSPLHF.

This clone was picked up one time. The chain recombines TRBV10-3 with TRBJ2-1; maybe TRBD1 (5 bases). Germline V gene data show CDR1 as ENHRY and CDR2 as SYGVKD. The CDR3 length is 13 residues. The V gene lost 0 bases and the J gene lost 15 bases, with 15 bases spanning the gap. In nucleotides, the CDR3 is TGTGCCATCAGTGAGTCGACAGACCTTAAAAGGTTCTTC. Its translation: CAISESTDLKRFF.

As regards this clone: Sequence at one end of the junction differs from germline and may be a read error. The rearrangement uses TRBV29-1 and TRBJ2-3, with D perhaps matching TRBD2 (6 bases). The CDR3 contains 16 residues. Germline CDR1 reads SQVTM; CDR2 reads ANQGSEA. The DNA of the CDR3 is TGCAGCGTTGCCTACGGACTAAGCACGAGCACAGACACGCAGTATTTT. Amino acid sequence: CSVAYGLSTSTDTQYF.

The chain uses TRBV4-1 and TRBJ2-3; 8 nucleotides agree with TRBD1. After removal of 4 bases from V and 3 bases from J, the junction contained 6 bases not matched to a gene. The length of the CDR3 is 15 residues. Germline CDR1 is MGHRA and CDR2 is YSYEKL. The CDR3 loop is CASSPTGVQTDTQYF. CDR3 nucleotide sequence: TGCGCCAGCAGCCCGACAGGGGTTCAAACAGATACGCAGTATTTT.

This sequence joins TRBV10-3 and TRBJ2-7; 10 nucleotides agree with TRBD2. Germline lookup yields CDR1 ENHRY and CDR2 SYGVKD. The CDR3 extends over 14 amino acids. V dropped 6 bases and J dropped 2; count of bases not matched to a gene: 4. CDR3: CAIRGTSAPYEQYF. The CDR3 DNA follows: TGTGCCATCAGAGGGACTAGCGCTCCCTACGAGCAGTACTTC.

The chain combines TRBV7-7 with TRBJ2-5; 12 bases align to TRBD2. The germline gives CDR1 SSHAT, CDR2 FNYEAQ (reference sequence). The CDR3 runs 16 residues. The junction had 4 bases not matched to a gene; V was cut back by 1 base and J by 4 bases. Here the CDR3 reads CASSLVLAGGGETQYF. The CDR3 nucleotides read TGTGCCAGCAGCTTAGTCCTAGCGGGAGGGGGAGAGACCCAGTACTTC.

This clone is a singleton in its sample. The rearrangement uses TRBV11-3 and TRBJ2-7; TRBD1 matches 7 bases. Trimming took 5 bases from V and 2 from J; bases not matched to a gene: 9. The CDR3 consists of 15 residues. Germline lookup yields CDR1 SGHNT and CDR2 YENEEA. CDR3 region: CASSGGQSDPYEQYF. Here the CDR3 DNA reads TGTGCCAGCAGCGGGGGACAGTCCGATCCCTACGAGCAGTACTTC.

The genes are TRBV7-2 and TRBJ2-2; 8 bases match TRBD2. Germline CDR1 SGHTA, CDR2 FQGNSA. This CDR3 contains 15 residues. V trimming: 4 bases; J trimming: 4 bases; junction bases outside the gene matches: 5. Here the CDR3 reads CASSSAGGGTGELFF. The CDR3 DNA sequence: TGTGCCAGCAGCTCCGCCGGGGGGGGCACCGGGGAGCTGTTTTTT.

This clone turned up a few times. The chain has TRBV23-1 and TRBJ2-5; TRBD2 matches 8 bases. TRBV23-1 belongs to the ORF category, with a function that is uncertain. V gave up 4 bases and J gave up 1 base; unmatched junction bases: 5. The CDR3 is 15 residues long. CDR3 region: CASSPFGRAQETQYF. CDR3 in DNA: TGCGCCAGCAGTCCTTTCGGGAGGGCCCAAGAGACCCAGTACTTC.

J is TRBJ2-7 and V is TRBV7-3; the match to TRBD2 covers 8 bases. This CDR3 contains 14 residues. The V and J ends lost 9 bases and 6 bases, in that order; junction bases with no gene match: 13. From germline, CDR1 is SGHTA and CDR2 FQGTGA. In nucleotides, the CDR3 is TGTGCCAGTTCCGCCGGGGGGGCTATCGGCGAGCAGTACTTC. It translates to CASSAGGAIGEQYF.

The V gene is TRBV19, the J gene TRBJ2-1, with D perhaps matching TRBD1 (6 bases). Trimming cost V 8 bases and J 4 bases, with 18 bases left between them. There are 15 residues in the CDR3. CDR1 is LNHDA and CDR2 is SQIVND in the germline V gene (reference sequence). CDR3 sequence (DNA): TGTGCCAGTTCCCCGCTTCAGGGGCTATACAATGAGCAGTTCTTC. Protein product: CASSPLQGLYNEQFF.

This rearrangement joins TRBV2 to TRBJ1-5; D possibly corresponds to TRBD1 (5 bases). Per germline, CDR1 SNHLY and CDR2 FYNNEI. The ends were cut back, 4 bases at V and 1 base at J, with 11 bases in the middle. The CDR3 length is 15 residues. DNA of the CDR3: TGTGCCAGCAGTGTGGGGCATGTAAGCAATCAGCCCCAGCATTTT. This translates into CASSVGHVSNQPQHF. Full variable domain (remainder filled in from reference TRBV2 and TRBJ1-5): EPEVTQTPSHQVTQMGQEVILRCVPISNHLYFYWYRQILGQKVEFLVSFYNNEISEKSEIFDDQFSVERPDGSNFTLKIRSTKLEDSAMYFCASSVGHVSNQPQHFGDGTRLSIL.

The genes are TRBV3-1 (or the pseudogene TRBV3-2) and TRBJ2-3, with 8 bases that match TRBD2. V dropped 1 base and J dropped 0; count of bases not matched to a gene: 3. The CDR3 has 16 residues. Germline CDR1 is LGHDT and CDR2 is YNNKEL (reference sequence). The CDR3 DNA sequence: TGTGCCAGCAGCCAAGGATCTAGCGGGAGCACAGATACGCAGTATTTT. It encodes CASSQGSSGSTDTQYF.

V gene TRBV15 combines with J gene TRBJ2-3; D remains ambiguous. This CDR3 spans 14 amino acids. V lost 8 bases to trimming and J lost 5 bases, with 17 bases between them. Per germline, CDR1 LNHNV and CDR2 YYDKDF (reference sequence). The chain's CDR3 is CATASPNSGDTQYF. The CDR3 region has the DNA TGTGCCACCGCCTCCCCTAATTCGGGAGATACGCAGTATTTT.

This clone appeared once. The gene calls are TRBV28 and TRBJ1-2; 7 nucleotides agree with TRBD1. The junction had 16 bases not matched to a gene; V was cut back by 7 bases and J by 8 bases. Germline V gene sequence: CDR1 MDHEN, CDR2 SYDVKM. The CDR3 consists of 15 residues. CDR3 sequence reads: CASTLTGTAPWGYTF. The CDR3 bases are TGTGCCAGCACCCTAACCGGGACAGCCCCTTGGGGCTACACCTTC.

Concerning this clone: The same CDR3 also results from other DNA sequences found in this sample. The rearrangement joins TRBV30 to TRBJ1-1; a weak D match, TRBD1 (6 bases). Looked up from germline, CDR1 is GTSNPN and CDR2 is SVGIG (reference sequence). The CDR3 covers 11 residues. The V and J ends lost 4 bases and 5 bases respectively, with 8 bases between them. The CDR3 protein is CAWNRVTEAFF. Written as DNA, the CDR3 is TGTGCCTGGAACAGGGTTACTGAAGCTTTCTTT.

The chain links TRBV27 to TRBJ1-2, with D tentatively TRBD1 (5 bases). V was trimmed by 8 bases and J by 6 bases, leaving 10 bases between them. Per the germline V gene, CDR1 is MNHEY and CDR2 is SMNVEV (reference sequence). The CDR3 loop spans 11 amino acids. DNA for the CDR3: TGTGCCAGCGGACCCAGGGATGGCTACACCTTC. Translating gives CASGPRDGYTF.

The CDR3 loop reads CATSKGTGDTGELFF. CDR3 nucleotide sequence: TGTGCCACCTCCAAGGGAACAGGGGACACCGGGGAGCTGTTTTTT. The V and J genes are TRBV24-1 and TRBJ2-2; 7 bases align to TRBD1. The CDR3 covers 15 residues. The J segment lost 3 bases and the V segment lost 9 bases, leaving 9 bases of the junction unmatched. Germline values: CDR1 KGHDR, CDR2 SFDVKD.

The V gene is TRBV15, the J gene TRBJ1-4; unclear D gene. This CDR3 contains 15 residues. V was cut by 0 bases and J by 4 bases, with 9 bases left in between. CDR1 and CDR2 from the germline V gene are LNHNV and YYDKDF (reference sequence). The DNA for the CDR3 is TGTGCCACCAGCAGAGATCGCCAGGTTAATGAAAAACTGTTTTTT. Its protein is CATSRDRQVNEKLFF. The complete variable domain, with remaining parts taken from reference TRBV15 and TRBJ1-4, reads DAMVIQNPRYQVTQFGKPVTLSCSQTLNHNVMYWYQQKSSQAPKLLFHYYDKDFNNEADTPDNFQSRRPNTSFCFLDIRSPGLGDTAMYLCATSRDRQVNEKLFFGSGTQLSVL.

This clone was found a few times. This chain links TRBV4-1 with TRBJ2-1; 10 bases align to TRBD2. Germline V gene sequence: CDR1 MGHRA, CDR2 YSYEKL. The CDR3 sequence is 16 residues long. Trimming took 2 bases from V and 3 from J; bases not matched to a gene: 4. CDR3 amino acids: CASSQKLAGFYNEQFF. The CDR3 DNA reads as TGCGCCAGCAGCCAAAAACTAGCGGGGTTCTACAATGAGCAGTTCTTC.

The chain couples TRBV7-2 to TRBJ2-1; 11 nucleotides agree with TRBD2. This CDR3 comprises 15 residues. Per germline, CDR1 SGHTA and CDR2 FQGNSA. V dropped 4 bases and J dropped 10; count of bases not matched to a gene: 9. The CDR3 reads CASSSRLAGTPEQFF. In DNA form, the CDR3 reads TGTGCCAGCAGCTCTCGACTAGCGGGGACCCCGGAGCAGTTCTTC.

The chain is built from TRBV2 and TRBJ1-3; D is unresolved. The CDR3 consists of 15 residues. Looked up from germline, CDR1 is SNHLY and CDR2 is FYNNEI. The V and J ends lost 5 bases and 1 base respectively, with 12 bases between them. In DNA, the CDR3 is TGTGCCAGCAGTTTAAGCAGGTTATCTGGAAACACCATATATTTT. Protein sequence: CASSLSRLSGNTIYF.

This clone came up a few times. The chain links TRBV5-1 to TRBJ2-3; TRBD2 matches 7 bases. The CDR3 is 15 residues long. The germline CDR1 and CDR2 sequences are SGHRS and YFSETQ. Trimming took 2 bases from V and 3 from J; bases not matched to a gene: 6. The CDR3 here is CASSLSGMLTDTQYF. The CDR3 nucleotides are TGCGCCAGCAGCTTAAGCGGGATGTTGACAGATACGCAGTATTTT.

The CDR3 spells CASSPPGRGRDTQYF. DNA of the CDR3: TGTGCCAGCAGCCCCCCTGGGCGGGGGAGAGATACGCAGTATTTT. The chain has TRBV7-2 and TRBJ2-3; 7 bases are a match to TRBD2. J lost 5 bases, V lost 5 bases, and 10 bases had no gene match. This CDR3 contains 15 residues. Germline CDR1 is SGHTA and CDR2 is FQGNSA.